Below are 17 T cell receptor beta chains sequenced from a single sample in a study of cytomegalovirus exposure and HLA in healthy donors. The PCR was carried out with 60 Vbeta primers and 13 Jbeta primers. The protocol was immunoSEQ multiplex PCR, while the TCRdb copy is restricted to in-frame clones and leaves out a portion. Among 150,000 to 200,000 clones listed, approximately 78% were seen once. The material sequenced was PBMCs. These receptors were collected from a woman younger than 45 in good health and CMV-seropositive.

The chain carries TRBV19 and TRBJ2-5, with 7 nucleotides matching TRBD2. The V gene's germline CDR1 is LNHDA and CDR2 SQIVND (reference sequence). V lost 1 base and J lost 4; bases outside the gene matches: 0. The CDR3 has 13 amino acids. CDR3 DNA: TGTGCCAGTAGTATAGGGGGGGGAGAGACCCAGTACTTC. Protein sequence: CASSIGGGETQYF. The variable domain in full, with the rest retrieved from reference TRBV19 and TRBJ2-5, is DGGITQSPKYLFRKEGQNVTLSCEQNLNHDAMYWYRQDPGQGLRLIYYSQIVNDFQKGDIAEGYSVSREKKESFPLTVTSAQKNPTAFYLCASSIGGGETQYFGPGTRLLVL.

The chain is built from TRBV18 and TRBJ2-5; D may be TRBD2 (5 bases). The CDR3 contains 16 residues. Germline V gene lookup returns CDR1 KGHSH and CDR2 LQKENI. With 2 bases removed from V and 4 bases from J, the gap between germline ends came to 17 bases. The CDR3 is CASSPSQPREGETQYF. The CDR3 nucleotides read TGTGCCAGCTCACCATCGCAACCCCGCGAGGGAGAGACCCAGTACTTC.

The V and J genes are TRBV27 and TRBJ2-1; 9 bases map to TRBD2. The CDR3 extends over 16 amino acids. V lost 4 bases and J lost 4; bases outside the gene matches: 8. In germline, CDR1 is MNHEY, CDR2 SMNVEV (reference sequence). The CDR3 here is CASSSPLAGRYNEQFF. The CDR3 nucleotides read TGTGCCAGCAGTTCCCCTCTAGCGGGAAGGTACAATGAGCAGTTCTTC.

The chain employs TRBV6-1 and TRBJ2-7; a possible D gene is TRBD1 (6 bases). Germline CDR1 reads MNHNS; CDR2 reads SASEGT. The CDR3 has 14 residues. V lost 4 bases and J lost 5, with 15 bases in between. CDR3 DNA: TGTGCCAGCAGTGGGGCCTTAACAGGGAACGAGCAGTACTTC. The encoded protein is CASSGALTGNEQYF.

The rearrangement joins TRBV4-1 to TRBJ2-7, with TRBD2 as a possible D gene (6 bases). The V gene lost 1 base and the J gene lost 3 bases, with 13 bases spanning the gap. CDR3 length: 15 amino acids. Germline V gives CDR1 MGHRA, CDR2 YSYEKL. Here the CDR3 reads CASSQVGQGGYEQYF. The CDR3 DNA sequence: TGCGCCAGCAGCCAAGTGGGGCAGGGAGGCTACGAGCAGTACTTC.

The rearrangement joins TRBV28 to TRBJ2-7; D is unclear. Per the germline V gene, CDR1 is MDHEN and CDR2 is SYDVKM. This CDR3 has 11 residues. V was trimmed by 4 bases and J by 6 bases, leaving 7 bases between them. The DNA for the CDR3 is TGTGCCAGCAGTTCCCCTCTCGAGCAGTACTTC. Its protein product is CASSSPLEQYF.

V is TRBV28 and J is TRBJ2-3; no firm D call. Germline V lookup: CDR1 MDHEN, CDR2 SYDVKM. V was trimmed by 5 bases and J by 2 bases, leaving 14 bases between them. The CDR3 extends over 15 amino acids. The CDR3 loop reads CASSGYRDPTDTQYF. CDR3 nucleotide sequence: TGTGCCAGCAGTGGTTACAGAGACCCCACAGATACGCAGTATTTT.

V is TRBV2 and J is TRBJ1-1, with 7 bases identical to TRBD1. V shed 2 bases and J 5 bases; nucleotides not matched to a gene: 5. Germline CDR1 reads SNHLY; CDR2 reads FYNNEI. This CDR3 is 14 amino acids long. The CDR3 here is CASSERQGETEAFF. The CDR3 DNA reads as TGTGCCAGCAGTGAAAGGCAGGGGGAAACTGAAGCTTTCTTT.

V usage is TRBV5-4 and J usage is TRBJ2-5; TRBD1 matches 10 bases. The V segment lost 5 bases and the J segment 5 bases; nucleotides outside the gene matches: 6. The CDR3 contains 14 residues. Germline CDR1 SGHNT, CDR2 YYREEE (reference sequence). CDR3 in DNA: TGTGCCAGCAGTAGGGACAGGGGATGGGAGACCCAGTACTTC. Protein sequence: CASSRDRGWETQYF.

This clone was seen a few times. The J gene is TRBJ2-3, the V gene TRBV7-3; D is unclear. V was clipped by 1 base and J by 1 base, with 9 bases between them. Germline V CDR1 and CDR2: SGHTA, FQGTGA. The CDR3 consists of 15 residues. The CDR3 sequence: CASSLIPSGTDTQYF. The CDR3 region has the DNA TGTGCCAGCAGCTTAATCCCCAGCGGCACAGATACGCAGTATTTT.

V gene TRBV28 combines with J gene TRBJ1-5; possible D gene TRBD1, 6 bases. This CDR3 spans 14 amino acids. CDR1 MDHEN and CDR2 SYDVKM come from the germline V gene. V lost 7 bases to trimming and J lost 6 bases, with 16 bases between them. As DNA, the CDR3 is TGTGCCAGCACCTCGACGGGGGGCGGTCAGCCCCAGCATTTT. Protein product: CASTSTGGGQPQHF.

V is TRBV4-3 and J is TRBJ2-3; TRBD1 might be the D (6 bases). Trimming stripped 0 bases from V and 8 bases from J, with 21 bases between. In germline, CDR1 is LGHNA, CDR2 YSLEER. CDR3 length: 17 amino acids. Here the CDR3 reads CASSQELLPTRGGTQYF. Here the CDR3 DNA reads TGCGCCAGCAGCCAAGAACTCCTACCAACTAGAGGGGGTACGCAGTATTTT.

The V call is TRBV28, the J call TRBJ1-3; D remains ambiguous. The germline V gene has CDR1 MDHEN and CDR2 SYDVKM. This CDR3 contains 16 residues. Trimming cost V 2 bases and J 4 bases, with 15 bases left between them. Here the CDR3 reads CASSLEQSLRGNTIYF. The CDR3 region has the DNA TGTGCCAGCAGTTTAGAACAGTCTTTACGAGGAAACACCATATATTTT.

The rearrangement links TRBV10-3 to TRBJ2-6; D not certain. The CDR3 extends over 14 amino acids. The V gene's germline CDR1 is ENHRY and CDR2 SYGVKD. Trimming removed 3 bases at V and 0 bases at J, with 3 bases between. DNA of the CDR3: TGTGCCATCAGTGATAGCTCTGGGGCCAACGTCCTGACTTTC. It encodes CAISDSSGANVLTF.

The chain carries TRBV5-1 and TRBJ2-1; D is undetermined. The CDR3 totals 14 residues. Germline CDR1 SGHRS, CDR2 YFSETQ. The V and J ends lost 4 bases and 5 bases respectively, with 13 bases between them. The CDR3 DNA sequence: TGCGCCAGCAGCGAGACTGCTCCAAACAATGAGCAGTTCTTC. This gives the protein CASSETAPNNEQFF.

The chain is built from TRBV30 and TRBJ2-7; D possibly corresponds to TRBD2 (6 bases). In germline, CDR1 is GTSNPN, CDR2 SVGIG (reference sequence). Trimming stripped 2 bases from V and 0 bases from J, with 14 bases between. This CDR3 has 15 amino acids. CDR3 in DNA: TGTGCCTGGAGTCCGGGGAAGGGAGGCTCCTACGAGCAGTACTTC. This translates into CAWSPGKGGSYEQYF.

The chain recombines TRBV4-1 with TRBJ2-7; 11 bases are a match to TRBD2. CDR3 length: 18 amino acids. With V trimmed by 2 bases and J by 0 bases, 9 bases remained unmatched. Looked up from germline, CDR1 is MGHRA and CDR2 is YSYEKL. CDR3 in amino acids: CASSQKTSGATLSYEQYF. CDR3 nucleotides: TGCGCCAGCAGCCAAAAGACTAGCGGGGCCACGCTCTCCTACGAGCAGTACTTC.